This TCR beta chain comes out of a study of technical replicates of blood from a handful of donors. The assay was immunoSEQ multiplex PCR, and TCRdb's table has in-frame clones only and misses some. The data contain some 57,000 clones, nearly 90% of them seen just once; the ten biggest clones take up 4.8%. This CDR3 has 13 amino acids. Germline CDR1 is SGHTS and CDR2 is YDEGEE. Deletions cut 6 bases from V and 1 base from J, with 9 bases between. The specimen sequenced was PBMCs. The sequence derives from a human donor in good health. Some clones in this sample may be carry-over from other donors' samples. This rearrangement joins TRBV5-8 to TRBJ2-3, with a possible D match to TRBD1 (6 bases). CDR3 amino acids: CASKQGRTDTQYF. The CDR3 DNA reads as TGTGCCAGCAAACAGGGCCGCACAGATACGCAGTATTTT.